The 14 T cell receptor beta chains presented below share a single source sample, sequenced in a study of blood T cell repertoires in COVID-19. The protocol was immunoSEQ multiplex PCR, while the TCRdb copy is restricted to in-frame clones and leaves out a portion. The sample lists around 100,000 clones; just over 90% were seen once. The sequencing sample was made of peripheral blood. Receptors were obtained from a man in his sixties with acute or convalescent COVID-19.

The rearrangement links TRBV29-1 to TRBJ1-2; no clear D gene. CDR1 and CDR2 from the germline V gene are SQVTM and ANQGSEA. Trimming cost V 0 bases and J 5 bases, with 10 bases left between them. The CDR3 runs 13 residues. CDR3: CSVEDHGGYGYTF. DNA for the CDR3: TGCAGCGTTGAAGATCATGGCGGATATGGCTACACCTTC.

The V call is TRBV11-2, the J call TRBJ2-7, with a tentative D call TRBD2 (6 bases). V was trimmed by 5 bases and J by 2 bases, leaving 16 bases between them. The CDR3 consists of 15 residues. The V gene's germline CDR1 is SGHAT and CDR2 FQNNGV. CDR3 sequence reads: CASSQLAGRTYEQYF. The CDR3 coding sequence is TGTGCCAGCAGCCAACTAGCAGGGAGGACCTACGAGCAGTACTTC.

The J gene is TRBJ1-1, the V gene TRBV19; maybe TRBD1 (6 bases). V lost 8 bases to trimming and J lost 3 bases, with 19 bases between them. The CDR3 length is 15 residues. Germline V gene lookup returns CDR1 LNHDA and CDR2 SQIVND (reference sequence). CDR3 DNA sequence: TGTGCCAGTTGGCCGGGACACCTAAGGGACACTGAAGCTTTCTTT. Amino acid sequence: CASWPGHLRDTEAFF.

The genes are TRBV5-6 and TRBJ2-1, with 10 positions matching TRBD2. The CDR3 is made up of 15 amino acids. CDR1 is SGHDT, CDR2 YYEEEE, per germline. Trimming took 5 bases from V and 0 from J; bases not matched to a gene: 2. The CDR3 loop is CASRLAGSSYNEQFF. CDR3 coding DNA: TGTGCCAGCAGACTAGCGGGGAGCTCCTACAATGAGCAGTTCTTC.

The genes are TRBV7-9 and TRBJ1-1, with a possible D match to TRBD1 (5 bases). The V end lost 5 bases, the J end lost 0 bases, and 13 bases lay between the germline ends. Germline assignment: CDR1 SEHNR and CDR2 FQNEAQ (reference sequence). This CDR3 is built from 15 residues. Here the CDR3 DNA reads TGTGCCAGCAGCCCAGGCGGGGCGATGAACACTGAAGCTTTCTTT. Translated: CASSPGGAMNTEAFF. Full variable domain (rest looked up from reference TRBV7-9 and TRBJ1-1): DTGVSQNPRHKITKRGQNVTFRCDPISEHNRLYWYRQTLGQGPEFLTYFQNEAQLEKSRLLSDRFSAERPKGSFSTLEIQRTEQGDSAMYLCASSPGGAMNTEAFFGQGTRLTVV.

V is TRBV14 and J is TRBJ1-1, with a weak D call TRBD1 (6 bases). The germline CDR1 and CDR2 sequences are SGHDN and FVKESK. The CDR3 has 16 residues. The germline V and J ends were trimmed by 1 base and 1 base, with 13 bases remaining between them. The CDR3 DNA reads as TGTGCCAGCAGCCAAGCCGGGACACCCGCGAACACTGAAGCTTTCTTT. Encoded protein: CASSQAGTPANTEAFF.

The rearrangement joins TRBV24-1 to TRBJ1-5; 9 bases line up with TRBD1. With V trimmed by 4 bases and J by 7 bases, 7 bases remained unmatched. The germline gives CDR1 KGHDR, CDR2 SFDVKD. This CDR3 is built from 15 residues. The CDR3 DNA sequence: TGTGCCACCAGTGAGGGAGGGACAGGGTGGCAGCCCCAGCATTTT. It translates to CATSEGGTGWQPQHF.

The chain carries TRBV2 and TRBJ2-3; maybe TRBD1 (5 bases). Germline V CDR1 and CDR2: SNHLY, FYNNEI. The CDR3 covers 11 residues. V was trimmed by 7 bases and J by 9 bases, leaving 11 bases between them. Here the CDR3 reads CASTFGATQYF. CDR3 DNA: TGTGCCAGCACCTTTGGGGCCACGCAGTATTTT.

The chain is built from TRBV9 and TRBJ1-4, with TRBD1 matching over 10 bases. Germline lookup yields CDR1 SGDLS and CDR2 YYNGEE. There are 16 residues in the CDR3. V was pared by 3 bases and J by 5 bases, with 7 bases of the junction left unmatched. The DNA for the CDR3 is TGTGCCAGCAGCGATAACCGGGACAGGGGCAATGAAAAACTGTTTTTT. It specifies CASSDNRDRGNEKLFF.

This clone was seen only once. This chain uses TRBV2 with TRBJ1-2; TRBD1 is a possible D gene (6 bases). The CDR3 has 12 amino acids. Between the trimmed V and J ends, which lost 8 bases and 2 bases, there was a span of 9 bases. The V gene's germline CDR1 is SNHLY and CDR2 FYNNEI. The CDR3, as DNA: TGTGCCAGCCCCGACAGGAACTATGGCTACACCTTC. This gives the protein CASPDRNYGYTF.

V gene TRBV24-1 combines with J gene TRBJ2-6; perhaps TRBD1 as D (6 bases). This CDR3 spans 15 amino acids. Germline-derived CDR1 and CDR2 are KGHDR and SFDVKD. Trimming cost V 4 bases and J 4 bases, with 10 bases left between them. The CDR3: CATSDTGTGANVLTF. CDR3 DNA sequence: TGTGCCACCAGTGACACAGGGACCGGGGCCAACGTCCTGACTTTC.

CDR3 bases: TGCGCCAGCCCGGGACAGGGTGTACTGCCCCAGCATTTT. Translated: CASPGQGVLPQHF. The chain combines TRBV10-2 with TRBJ1-5, with TRBD1 identical over 9 bases. Germline loops: CDR1 WSHSY, CDR2 SAAADI. CDR3 size: 13 residues. V lost 8 bases, J lost 9 bases, and 8 bases stayed unmatched.

The rearrangement links TRBV7-9 to TRBJ1-1; D is uncertain. The CDR3 spans 13 residues. The germline V and J ends were trimmed by 2 bases and 6 bases, with 10 bases remaining between them. Germline CDR1 SEHNR, CDR2 FQNEAQ (reference sequence). For the CDR3, the DNA is TGTGCCAGCAGCTTATCCGGGATCTCTGAAGCTTTCTTT. Its translation: CASSLSGISEAFF.

CDR3 amino acids: CASSRDRVGGQPQHF. Written as DNA, the CDR3 is TGTGCCAGCAGCCGGGACAGGGTAGGGGGTCAGCCCCAGCATTTT. V usage is TRBV5-8 and J usage is TRBJ1-5; 9 bases align to TRBD1. Losses at the gene ends were 4 bases for V and 6 bases for J; bases not matched to a gene: 8. The CDR3 is made up of 15 amino acids. Germline CDR1 SGHTS, CDR2 YDEGEE.